These T cell receptor beta chains were read from a single sample in a study of shared clonotypes between healthy human individuals. Some clones are missing from TCRdb's copy, which holds only in-frame ones; the method was immunoSEQ multiplex PCR. This table has a few million clones, 85% to 95% appearing once. The sample taken for sequencing was naive CD4+ T cells from PBMCs. Receptor source: a man aged 18 to 30 in good health. Some clones in this sample may be carry-over from other donors' samples. Both conserved end residues are part of each CDR3. A D gene is named only where the DNA matches it firmly. Expanded clones get a size class; other rows say once, few or many, or leave the size out.

d_call j_call v_call clone_size cdr3_aa cdr3_nt
- TRBJ2-7 TRBV6-5 - CASSYSSRGGYEQYF TGTGCCAGCAGTTACTCGAGTAGGGGGGGCTACGAGCAGTACTTC
TRBD2 TRBJ2-3 TRBV30 - CAWDLAGGMADTQYF TGTGCCTGGGATTTAGCGGGAGGCATGGCAGATACGCAGTATTTT
- TRBJ2-3 TRBV5-4 - CASSLGLNREGTDTQYF TGTGCCAGCAGCTTGGGACTTAACAGGGAAGGCACAGATACGCAGTATTTT
- TRBJ2-5 TRBV7-2 - CASSLDAGSQETQYF TGTGCCAGCAGCTTAGATGCAGGTTCTCAAGAGACCCAGTACTTC
- TRBJ2-3 TRBV27 - CASRNLGQREDTQYF TGTGCCAGCAGAAACCTGGGACAGCGGGAAGATACGCAGTATTTT
- TRBJ1-3 TRBV11-2 - CASSLVWGRENTIYF TGTGCCAGCAGCTTAGTGTGGGGCAGGGAAAACACCATATATTTT
- TRBJ2-7 TRBV29-1 once CSVGWEYYEQYF TGCAGCGTTGGTTGGGAATACTACGAGCAGTACTTC
- TRBJ2-5 TRBV29-1 once CSAIGQETQYF TGCAGCGCCATCGGGCAAGAGACCCAGTACTTC
- TRBJ2-3 TRBV9 - CASSVSSGTDTQYF TGTGCCAGCAGCGTAAGTAGCGGCACAGATACGCAGTATTTT
- TRBJ2-1 TRBV29-1 - CSVGVKANNEQFF TGCAGCGTTGGGGTTAAGGCCAACAATGAGCAGTTCTTC
- TRBJ1-5 TRBV5-1 - CASSFAGRVGDQPQHF TGCGCCAGCAGCTTCGCAGGGAGGGTGGGCGATCAGCCCCAGCATTTT
- TRBJ1-2 TRBV7-9 - CASSPPDSLGNYGYTF TGTGCCAGCAGCCCCCCCGACAGTTTGGGAAACTATGGCTACACCTTC
- TRBJ2-7 TRBV10-3 - CAIKGAYEQYF TGTGCCATCAAGGGGGCCTACGAGCAGTACTTC
TRBD1 TRBJ1-2 TRBV19 - CATGQAFGYTF TGTGCCACCGGACAGGCCTTTGGCTACACCTTC
TRBD1 TRBJ2-6 TRBV7-6 - CASSLRQGAGANVLTF TGTGCCAGCAGCCTACGACAGGGAGCTGGGGCCAACGTCCTGACTTTC
TRBD1 TRBJ2-2 TRBV6-6 - CASSSDRANTGELFF TGTGCCAGCAGTTCGGACAGGGCGAACACCGGGGAGCTGTTTTTT
- TRBJ1-5 TRBV28 - CASSPTIQPQHF TGTGCCAGCAGTCCAACTATTCAGCCCCAGCATTTT
- TRBJ1-5 TRBV14 - CASSQGGQINQPQHF TGTGCCAGCAGCCAAGGAGGGCAGATAAATCAGCCCCAGCATTTT
TRBD2 TRBJ2-2 TRBV7-3 - CASSLRLAENTGELFF TGTGCCAGCAGCTTAAGGCTAGCGGAGAACACCGGGGAGCTGTTTTTT
- TRBJ2-3 TRBV9 - CASSVAWGRGGTDTQYF TGTGCCAGCAGCGTAGCTTGGGGGCGTGGGGGCACAGATACGCAGTATTTT
- TRBJ2-7 TRBV29-1 - CSVGGQGYEQYF TGCAGCGTTGGGGGGCAGGGCTACGAGCAGTACTTC
- TRBJ2-5 TRBV7-2 - CASSPRTARETQYF TGTGCCAGCAGCCCTCGGACTGCTAGGGAGACCCAGTACTTC
TRBD2 TRBJ2-4 TRBV27 - CASRPIAGGTENIQYF TGTGCCAGCAGGCCGATAGCGGGAGGGACGGAAAACATTCAGTACTTC
- TRBJ1-2 TRBV28 - CASSLSGGGYGYTF TGTGCCAGCAGTTTATCGGGGGGAGGCTATGGCTACACCTTC
- TRBJ1-1 TRBV5-1 - CASSLGPLNEAFF TGCGCCAGCAGCTTGGGGCCCCTAAATGAAGCTTTCTTT
- TRBJ2-2 TRBV27 - CASSLWVQANTGELFF TGTGCCAGCAGTTTATGGGTGCAGGCGAACACCGGGGAGCTGTTTTTT
TRBD1 TRBJ1-1 TRBV19 - CASSSLAGQGSTEAFF TGTGCCAGTAGTTCCCTCGCCGGACAGGGGTCCACTGAAGCTTTCTTT
- TRBJ1-4 TRBV7-9 once CASSQSSGGKLFF TGTGCCAGCAGCCAGTCATCCGGGGGGAAACTGTTTTTT
TRBD2 TRBJ2-5 TRBV13 - CASSYTGTSGSETQYF TGTGCCAGCAGTTACACCGGGACTAGCGGATCAGAGACCCAGTACTTC